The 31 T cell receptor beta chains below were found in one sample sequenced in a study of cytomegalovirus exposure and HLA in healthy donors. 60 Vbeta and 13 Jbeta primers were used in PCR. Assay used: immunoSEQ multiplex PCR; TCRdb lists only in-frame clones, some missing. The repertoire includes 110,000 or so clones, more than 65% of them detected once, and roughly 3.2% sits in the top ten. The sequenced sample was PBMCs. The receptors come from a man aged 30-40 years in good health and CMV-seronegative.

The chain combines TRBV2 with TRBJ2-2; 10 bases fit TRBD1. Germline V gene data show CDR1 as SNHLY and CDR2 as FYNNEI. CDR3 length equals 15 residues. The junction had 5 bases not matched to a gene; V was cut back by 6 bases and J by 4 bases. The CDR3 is CASRRQGAVTGELFF. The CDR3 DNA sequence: TGTGCCAGCAGGAGACAGGGGGCCGTCACCGGGGAGCTGTTTTTT.

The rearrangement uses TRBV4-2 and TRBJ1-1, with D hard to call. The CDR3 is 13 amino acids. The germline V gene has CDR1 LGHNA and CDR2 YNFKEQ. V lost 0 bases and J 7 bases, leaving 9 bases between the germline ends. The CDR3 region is CASSQDHRDEAFF. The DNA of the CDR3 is TGTGCCAGCAGCCAAGATCACCGGGATGAAGCTTTCTTT.

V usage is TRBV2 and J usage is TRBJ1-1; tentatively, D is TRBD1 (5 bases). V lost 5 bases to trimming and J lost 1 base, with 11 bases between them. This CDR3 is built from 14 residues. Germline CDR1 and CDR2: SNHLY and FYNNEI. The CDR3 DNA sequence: TGTGCCAGCAGTCGACAGCTCTCGAACACTGAAGCTTTCTTT. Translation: CASSRQLSNTEAFF.

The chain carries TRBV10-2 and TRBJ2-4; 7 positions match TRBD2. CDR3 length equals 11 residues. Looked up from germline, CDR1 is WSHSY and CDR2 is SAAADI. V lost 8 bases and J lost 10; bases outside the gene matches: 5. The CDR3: CASSIGGIQYF. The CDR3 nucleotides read TGCGCCAGCTCCATCGGGGGGATTCAGTACTTC.

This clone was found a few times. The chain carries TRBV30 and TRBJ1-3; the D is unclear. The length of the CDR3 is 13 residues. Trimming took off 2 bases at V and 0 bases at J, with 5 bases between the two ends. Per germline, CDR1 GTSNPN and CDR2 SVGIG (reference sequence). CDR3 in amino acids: CAWSSSSGNTIYF. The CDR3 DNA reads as TGTGCCTGGAGTTCTAGCTCTGGAAACACCATATATTTT. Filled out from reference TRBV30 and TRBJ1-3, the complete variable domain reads SQTIHQWPATLVQPVGSPLSLECTVEGTSNPNLYWYRQAAGRGLQLLFYSVGIGQISSEVPQNLSASRPQDRQFILSSKKLLLSDSGFYLCAWSSSSGNTIYFGEGSWLTVV.

CDR3 sequence (DNA): TGTGCCAGCAGTTCGGGACAGGCGCCCTATGGCTACACCTTC. This gives the protein CASSSGQAPYGYTF. This chain uses TRBV28 with TRBJ1-2, with 8 bases lining up with TRBD1. Trimming removed 4 bases from V and 4 bases from J; junction bases left unmatched: 5. This CDR3 region has 14 residues. Germline lookup yields CDR1 MDHEN and CDR2 SYDVKM.

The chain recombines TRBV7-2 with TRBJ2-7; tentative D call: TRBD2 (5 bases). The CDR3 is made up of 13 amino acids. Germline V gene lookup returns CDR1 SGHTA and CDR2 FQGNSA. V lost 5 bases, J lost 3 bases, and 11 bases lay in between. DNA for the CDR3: TGTGCCAGCAGCCCCAGGAGCGGCTACGAGCAGTACTTC. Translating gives CASSPRSGYEQYF. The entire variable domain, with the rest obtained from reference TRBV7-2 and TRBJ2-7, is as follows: GAGVSQSPSNKVTEKGKDVELRCDPISGHTALYWYRQSLGQGLEFLIYFQGNSAPDKSGLPSDRFSAERTGGSVSTLTIQRTQQEDSAVYLCASSPRSGYEQYFGPGTRLTVT.

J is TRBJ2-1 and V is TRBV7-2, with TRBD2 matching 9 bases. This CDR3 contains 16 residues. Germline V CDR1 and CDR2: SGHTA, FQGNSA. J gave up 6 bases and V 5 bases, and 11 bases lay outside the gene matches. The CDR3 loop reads CASSPIGAGGGNEQFF. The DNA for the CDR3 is TGTGCCAGCAGCCCGATCGGGGCGGGAGGGGGCAATGAGCAGTTCTTC.

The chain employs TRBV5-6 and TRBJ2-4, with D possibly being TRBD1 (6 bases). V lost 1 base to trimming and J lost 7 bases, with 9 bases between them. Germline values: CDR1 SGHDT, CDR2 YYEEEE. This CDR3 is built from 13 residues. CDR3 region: CASSLTRGNIQYF. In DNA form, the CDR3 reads TGTGCCAGCAGCTTGACAAGGGGGAACATTCAGTACTTC. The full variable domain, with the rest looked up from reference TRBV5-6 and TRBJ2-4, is DAGVTQSPTHLIKTRGQQVTLRCSPKSGHDTVSWYQQALGQGPQFIFQYYEEEERQRGNFPDRFSGHQFPNYSSELNVNALLLGDSALYLCASSLTRGNIQYFGAGTRLSVL.

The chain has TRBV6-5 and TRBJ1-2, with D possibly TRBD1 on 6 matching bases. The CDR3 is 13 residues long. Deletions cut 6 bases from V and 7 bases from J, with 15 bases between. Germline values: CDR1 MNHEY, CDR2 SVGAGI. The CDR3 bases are TGTGCCAGCAGCTCTCGACAGGATCGTGGCTACACCTTC. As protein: CASSSRQDRGYTF.

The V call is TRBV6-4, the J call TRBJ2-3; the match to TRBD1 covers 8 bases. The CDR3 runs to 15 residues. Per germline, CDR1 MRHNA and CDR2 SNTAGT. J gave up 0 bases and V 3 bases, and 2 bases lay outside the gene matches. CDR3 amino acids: CASSERQGSTDTQYF. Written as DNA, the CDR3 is TGTGCCAGCAGTGAGAGACAGGGGAGCACAGATACGCAGTATTTT.

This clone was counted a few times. The CDR3 DNA sequence: TGTGCCAGCAGTTTAGGTGGTGCGGGTGAAGCTTTCTTT. This translates into CASSLGGAGEAFF. The genes are TRBV28 and TRBJ1-1; D is unresolved. Germline V gene data show CDR1 as MDHEN and CDR2 as SYDVKM. The V end was cut by 2 bases, the J end by 7 bases, with 11 bases between. The CDR3 has 13 residues.

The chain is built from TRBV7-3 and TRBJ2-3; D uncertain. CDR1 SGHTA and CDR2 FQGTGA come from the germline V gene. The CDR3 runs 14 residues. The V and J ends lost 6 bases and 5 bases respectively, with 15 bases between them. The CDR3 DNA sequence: TGTGCCAGCAGTCGCGGTCAAGTGGGAGATACGCAGTATTTT. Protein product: CASSRGQVGDTQYF.

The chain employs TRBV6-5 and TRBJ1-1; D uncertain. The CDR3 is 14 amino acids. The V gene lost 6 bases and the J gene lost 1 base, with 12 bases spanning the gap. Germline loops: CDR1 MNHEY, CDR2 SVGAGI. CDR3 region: CASRTGGKNTEAFF. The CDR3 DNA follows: TGTGCCAGCAGGACCGGAGGAAAGAACACTGAAGCTTTCTTT.

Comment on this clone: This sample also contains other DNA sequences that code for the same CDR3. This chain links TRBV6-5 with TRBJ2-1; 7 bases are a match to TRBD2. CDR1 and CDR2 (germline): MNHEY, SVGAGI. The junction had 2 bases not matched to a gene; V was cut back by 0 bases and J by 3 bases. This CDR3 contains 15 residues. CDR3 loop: CASSYSRGSYNEQFF. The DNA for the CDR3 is TGTGCCAGCAGTTACTCGCGCGGGAGCTACAATGAGCAGTTCTTC.

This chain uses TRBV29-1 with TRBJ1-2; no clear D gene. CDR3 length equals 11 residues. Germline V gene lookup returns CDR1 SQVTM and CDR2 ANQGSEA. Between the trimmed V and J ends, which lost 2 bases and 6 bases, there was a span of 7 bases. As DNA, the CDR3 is TGCAGCGTTGAATCGGGGAATGGCTACACCTTC. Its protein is CSVESGNGYTF.

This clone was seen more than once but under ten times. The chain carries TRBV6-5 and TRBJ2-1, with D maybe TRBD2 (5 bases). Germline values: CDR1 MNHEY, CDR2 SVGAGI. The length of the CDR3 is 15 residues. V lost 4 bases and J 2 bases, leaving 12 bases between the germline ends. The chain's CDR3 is CASSSLAGPYNEQFF. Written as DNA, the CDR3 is TGTGCCAGCAGTTCGTTGGCGGGCCCCTACAATGAGCAGTTCTTC.

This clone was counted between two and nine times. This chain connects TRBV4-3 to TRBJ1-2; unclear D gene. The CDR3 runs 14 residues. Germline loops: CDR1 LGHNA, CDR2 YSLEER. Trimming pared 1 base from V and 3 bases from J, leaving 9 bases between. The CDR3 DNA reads TGCGCCAGCAGCCAAGGATGGAGGGACTATGGCTACACCTTC. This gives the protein CASSQGWRDYGYTF.

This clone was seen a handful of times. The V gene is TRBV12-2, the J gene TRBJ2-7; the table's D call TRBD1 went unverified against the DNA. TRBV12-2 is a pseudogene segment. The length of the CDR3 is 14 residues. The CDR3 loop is CASRLIGASYEQYF. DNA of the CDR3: TGTGCAAGTCGCTTAATTGGGGCCTCCTACGAGCAGTACTTC.

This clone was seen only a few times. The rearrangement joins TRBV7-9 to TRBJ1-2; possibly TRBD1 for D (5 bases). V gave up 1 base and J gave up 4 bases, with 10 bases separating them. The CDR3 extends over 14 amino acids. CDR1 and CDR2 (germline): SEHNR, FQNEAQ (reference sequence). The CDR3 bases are TGTGCCAGCAGCTTAGTACAGGCTTCCTATGGCTACACCTTC. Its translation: CASSLVQASYGYTF.

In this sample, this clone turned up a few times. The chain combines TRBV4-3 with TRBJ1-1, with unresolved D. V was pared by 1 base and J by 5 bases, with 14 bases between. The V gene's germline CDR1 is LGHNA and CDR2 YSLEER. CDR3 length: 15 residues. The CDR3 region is CASSQVFGGETEAFF. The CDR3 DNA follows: TGCGCCAGCAGCCAAGTGTTTGGCGGGGAGACTGAAGCTTTCTTT.

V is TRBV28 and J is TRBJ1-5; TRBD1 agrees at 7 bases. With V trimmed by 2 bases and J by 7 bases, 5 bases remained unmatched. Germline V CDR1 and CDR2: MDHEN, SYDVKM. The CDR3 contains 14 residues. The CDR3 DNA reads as TGTGCCAGCAGTTTAACAGGGGCGTACCAGCCCCAGCATTTT. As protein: CASSLTGAYQPQHF.

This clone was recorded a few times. Here the CDR3 DNA reads TGTGCCAGCAGCGAGGACAGGGGTGGGTATGCTTTCTTT. It translates to CASSEDRGGYAFF. V usage is TRBV2 and J usage is TRBJ1-1; 9 nucleotides line up with TRBD1. Germline V gene data show CDR1 as SNHLY and CDR2 as FYNNEI. J was trimmed by 11 bases and V by 6 bases; bases with no gene match: 10. CDR3 length: 13 amino acids.

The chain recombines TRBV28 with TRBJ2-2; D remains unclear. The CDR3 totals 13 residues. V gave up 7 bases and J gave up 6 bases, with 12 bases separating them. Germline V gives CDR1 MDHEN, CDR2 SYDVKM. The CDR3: CASTFDEAGELFF. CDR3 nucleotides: TGTGCCAGCACCTTTGATGAGGCCGGGGAGCTGTTTTTT. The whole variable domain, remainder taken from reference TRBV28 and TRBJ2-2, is DVKVTQSSRYLVKRTGEKVFLECVQDMDHENMFWYRQDPGLGLRLIYFSYDVKMKEKGDIPEGYSVSREKKERFSLILESASTNQTSMYLCASTFDEAGELFFGEGSRLTVL.

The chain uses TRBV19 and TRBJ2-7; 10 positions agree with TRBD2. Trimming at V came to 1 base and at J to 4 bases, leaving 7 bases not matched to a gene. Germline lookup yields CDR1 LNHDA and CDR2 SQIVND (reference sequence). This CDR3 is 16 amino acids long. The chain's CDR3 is CASSIGEASGSYEQYF. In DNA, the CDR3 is TGTGCCAGTAGTATAGGCGAGGCTAGCGGGAGTTACGAGCAGTACTTC.

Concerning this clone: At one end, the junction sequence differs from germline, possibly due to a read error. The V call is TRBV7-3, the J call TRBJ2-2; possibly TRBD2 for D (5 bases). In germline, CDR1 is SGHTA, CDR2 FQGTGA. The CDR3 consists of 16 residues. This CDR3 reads CASSTSHIANTGELFF. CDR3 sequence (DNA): TGTGCCAGCAGCACATCCCACATAGCGAACACCGGAGAGCTGTTTTTT. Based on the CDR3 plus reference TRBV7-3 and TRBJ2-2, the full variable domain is GAGVSQTPSNKVTEKGKYVELRCDPISGHTALYWYRQSLGQGPEFLIYFQGTGAADDSGLPNDRFFAVRPEGSVSTLKIQRTERGDSAVYLCASSTSHIANTGELFFGEGSRLTVL.

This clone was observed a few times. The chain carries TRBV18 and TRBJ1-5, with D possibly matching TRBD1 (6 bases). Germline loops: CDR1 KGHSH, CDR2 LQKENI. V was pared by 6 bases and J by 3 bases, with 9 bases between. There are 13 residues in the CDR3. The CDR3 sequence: CASSGQYNQPQHF. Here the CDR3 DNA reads TGTGCCAGCTCCGGACAGTACAATCAGCCCCAGCATTTT.

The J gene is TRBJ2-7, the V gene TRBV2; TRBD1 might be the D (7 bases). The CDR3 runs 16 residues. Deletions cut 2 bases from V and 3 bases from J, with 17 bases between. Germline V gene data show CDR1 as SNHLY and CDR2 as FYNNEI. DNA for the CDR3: TGTGCCAGCAGTGAACAGGGGGGAGGTGTTCGCTACGAGCAGTACTTC. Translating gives CASSEQGGGVRYEQYF.

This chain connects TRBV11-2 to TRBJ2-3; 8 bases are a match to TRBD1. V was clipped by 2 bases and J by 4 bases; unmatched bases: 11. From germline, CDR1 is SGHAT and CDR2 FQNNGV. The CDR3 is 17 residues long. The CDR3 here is CASSLTTGAKGADTQYF. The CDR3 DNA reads TGTGCCAGCAGCTTAACGACAGGGGCCAAGGGGGCAGATACGCAGTATTTT.

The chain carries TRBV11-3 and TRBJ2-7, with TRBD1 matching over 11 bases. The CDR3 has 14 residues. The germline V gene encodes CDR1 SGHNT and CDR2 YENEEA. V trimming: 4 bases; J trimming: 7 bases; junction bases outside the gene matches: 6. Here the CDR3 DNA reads TGTGCCAGCAGCTCCGGACAGGGGGCGCTTGAGCAGTACTTC. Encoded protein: CASSSGQGALEQYF.

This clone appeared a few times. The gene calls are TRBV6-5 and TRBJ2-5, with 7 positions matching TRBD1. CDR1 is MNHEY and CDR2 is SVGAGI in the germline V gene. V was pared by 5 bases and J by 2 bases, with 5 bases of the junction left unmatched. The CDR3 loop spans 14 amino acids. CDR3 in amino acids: CASSLRTGQETQYF. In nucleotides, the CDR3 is TGTGCCAGCAGTCTTAGGACAGGTCAAGAGACCCAGTACTTC.